These T cell receptor beta chains were read from a single sample in a study of early T cells in non-severe SARS-CoV-2 infection. One entry per CDR3 protein, called by TCRdb with MiXCR from the 5' RACE reads. This table holds 45,000 to 55,000 distinct CDR3 sequences, approximately 13% found once. The source material was whole blood. These receptors were obtained from an adult who was a healthcare worker with PCR-confirmed SARS-CoV-2 infection or an uninfected control (not recorded which). CDR3s include the opening cysteine and the closing phenylalanine or tryptophan. Expanded clones are given a class, and other clones once, few, many or no size at all.

TRBV29-1	TRBJ2-7	few	CSVRTGTGGRAYEQYF
TRBV11-2	TRBJ2-1	many	CASSLSLDSWSSYNEQFF
TRBV3-1	TRBJ1-1	few	CASGGEFSEAFF
TRBV10-3	TRBJ1-2	few	CAISGREDGYTF
TRBV5-4	TRBJ2-3	many	CASSLDSTDTQYF
TRBV10-3	TRBJ1-1	many	CAISELGRGNTEAFF
TRBV29-1	TRBJ2-7	many	CSVVDRSSYEQYF
TRBV6-5	TRBJ1-1	few	CASSYSAGPEAFF
TRBV28	TRBJ2-7	.	CASSLLAGASYEQYF
TRBV24-1	TRBJ2-7	many	CATSPDRVGEQYF
TRBV11-2	TRBJ2-1	few	CASRSLRQGNEQFF
TRBV3-1	TRBJ2-5	many	CASSQGMAGTQYF
TRBV12-3/TRBV12-4	TRBJ1-5	many	CASSSGMGANQPQHF
TRBV18	TRBJ2-5	.	CASSPGTAQETQYF
TRBV5-4	TRBJ2-5	.	CASSSGLARETQYF
TRBV5-1	TRBJ1-1	.	CASSFSGVEAFF
TRBV5-5	TRBJ1-5	few	CASSLDRDYSNQPQHF
TRBV20-1	TRBJ1-2	many	CSARRGYGYTF
TRBV20-1	TRBJ2-7	many	CSARDVGRLPTYEQYF
TRBV19	TRBJ2-2	.	CASSPRTGLTGELFF
TRBV28	TRBJ2-1	many	CASSFGGGGTYNEQFF
TRBV5-1	TRBJ2-7	.	CASSPPSRSSYEQYF
TRBV28	TRBJ2-6	many	CASSPLQGSWAGANVLTF
TRBV12-3/TRBV12-4	TRBJ1-4	many	CASTILMGQLNEKLFF
TRBV7-2	TRBJ1-4	many	CASSQELAGAEKLFF
TRBV12-3/TRBV12-4	TRBJ1-1	.	CASSLPRERANTEAFF
TRBV10-3	TRBJ2-1	.	CAISERGREQFF
TRBV12-3/TRBV12-4	TRBJ2-2	.	CASSFVRGPNTGELFF
TRBV20-1	TRBJ2-7	once	CSAILGTGGHEQYF
TRBV7-9	TRBJ1-1	few	CASSAQTGSEAFF
TRBV5-1	TRBJ2-2	many	CASSTTSGHTGELFF
TRBV3-1	TRBJ2-5	.	CASSPRTSKKTQYF
TRBV12-3/TRBV12-4	TRBJ1-6	many	CASSLGAQGAGSPLHF
TRBV7-3	TRBJ2-3	many	CASSSGSTDTQYF
TRBV10-3	TRBJ2-7	.	CAISGVSSYEQYF
TRBV12-3/TRBV12-4	TRBJ2-3	few	CASSFGTDTQYF
TRBV7-3	TRBJ1-6	many	CASSLRGAHNSPLHF
TRBV6-6	TRBJ2-3	many	CASSNPTDTQYF
TRBV2	TRBJ2-7	many	CASGQNYEQYF
TRBV6-5	TRBJ1-1	.	CASKPGQGINTEAFF
TRBV5-1	TRBJ1-1	.	CASSFWDRRSNTEAFF
TRBV24-1	TRBJ2-1	.	CATSDPPQGLSYNEQFF
TRBV5-1	TRBJ2-7	.	CASSLAARGTSEEQYF
TRBV20-1	TRBJ2-3	few	CGSGTRHSGGTDTQYF
TRBV28	TRBJ2-5	many	CASSRLDYDLGETQYF
TRBV7-6	TRBJ1-1	many	CASSTEDGRMNTEAFF
TRBV6-6	TRBJ2-3	.	CASRPRTEPLTQYF
TRBV29-1	TRBJ2-7	.	CSVDDKGVEQYF
TRBV6-6	TRBJ1-4	few	CASSYTSVTNEKLFF
TRBV11-3	TRBJ1-2	few	CASSKGQEAYGYTF
TRBV7-2	TRBJ2-5	.	CASSPSNREETQYF
TRBV29-1	TRBJ1-1	.	CSVEMANTEAFF
TRBV21-1	TRBJ2-3	few	CASSKAKVGTDTQYF
TRBV4-1	TRBJ2-7	many	CASSHGQGKEQYF
TRBV5-6	TRBJ2-7	.	CASSLVQGRYEQYF